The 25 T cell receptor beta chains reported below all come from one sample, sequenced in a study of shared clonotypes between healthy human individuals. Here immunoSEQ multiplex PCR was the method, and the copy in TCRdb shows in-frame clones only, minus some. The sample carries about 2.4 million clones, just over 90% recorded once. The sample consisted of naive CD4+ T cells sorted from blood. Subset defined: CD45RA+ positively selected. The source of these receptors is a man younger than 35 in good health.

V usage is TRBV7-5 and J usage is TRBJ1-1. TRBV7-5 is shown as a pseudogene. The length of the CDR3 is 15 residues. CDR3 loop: CARRGPDGGKTEAFF. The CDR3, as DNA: TGTGCCAGAAGAGGGCCGGACGGGGGCAAAACTGAAGCTTTCTTT.

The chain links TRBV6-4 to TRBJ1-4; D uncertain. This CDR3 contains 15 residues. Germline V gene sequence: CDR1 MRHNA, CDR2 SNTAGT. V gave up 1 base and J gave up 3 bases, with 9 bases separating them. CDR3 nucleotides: TGTGCCAGCAGTGACTGGGTGACACCTAATGAAAAACTGTTTTTT. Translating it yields CASSDWVTPNEKLFF.

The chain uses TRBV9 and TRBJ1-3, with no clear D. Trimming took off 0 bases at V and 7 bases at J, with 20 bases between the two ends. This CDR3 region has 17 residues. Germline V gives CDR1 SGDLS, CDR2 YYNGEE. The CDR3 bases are TGTGCCAGCAGCGTAGGAGCGTTCGGGTATGATGGGAACACCATATATTTT. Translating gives CASSVGAFGYDGNTIYF.

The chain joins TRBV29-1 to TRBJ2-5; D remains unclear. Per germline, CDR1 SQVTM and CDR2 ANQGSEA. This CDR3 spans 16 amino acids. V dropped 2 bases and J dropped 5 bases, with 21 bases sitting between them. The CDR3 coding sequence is TGCAGCGTTGAAAGTCGGGTGGGTTTCCCTGGGGAGACCCAGTACTTC. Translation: CSVESRVGFPGETQYF. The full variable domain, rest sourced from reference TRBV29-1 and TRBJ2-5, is SAVISQKPSRDICQRGTSLTIQCQVDSQVTMMFWYRQQPGQSLTLIATANQGSEATYESGFVIDKFPISRPNLTFSTLTVSNMSPEDSSIYLCSVESRVGFPGETQYFGPGTRLLVL.

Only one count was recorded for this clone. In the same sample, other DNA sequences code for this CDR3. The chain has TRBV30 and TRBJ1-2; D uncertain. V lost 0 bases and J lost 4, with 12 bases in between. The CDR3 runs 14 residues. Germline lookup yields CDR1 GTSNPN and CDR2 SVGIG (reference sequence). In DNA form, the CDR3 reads TGTGCCTGGAGTGTGGGGATGAGGATCTATGGCTACACCTTC. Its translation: CAWSVGMRIYGYTF.

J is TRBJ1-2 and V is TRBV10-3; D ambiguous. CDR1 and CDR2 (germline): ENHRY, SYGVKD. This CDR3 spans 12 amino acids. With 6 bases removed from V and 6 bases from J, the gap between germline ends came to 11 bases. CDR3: CAIRLSVDGYTF. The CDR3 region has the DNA TGTGCCATCAGGTTGAGCGTAGATGGCTACACCTTC.

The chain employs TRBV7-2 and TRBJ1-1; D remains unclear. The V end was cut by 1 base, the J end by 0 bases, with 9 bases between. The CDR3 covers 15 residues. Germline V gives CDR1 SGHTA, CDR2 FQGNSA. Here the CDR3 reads CASSLVLHLNTEAFF. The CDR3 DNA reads TGTGCCAGCAGCTTAGTATTGCACTTGAACACTGAAGCTTTCTTT.

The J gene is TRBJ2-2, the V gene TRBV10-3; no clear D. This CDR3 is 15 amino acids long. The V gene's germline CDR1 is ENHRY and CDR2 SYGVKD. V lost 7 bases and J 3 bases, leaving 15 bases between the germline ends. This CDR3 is CAITPSRFDTGELFF. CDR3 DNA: TGTGCCATCACCCCCTCTCGGTTCGACACCGGGGAGCTGTTTTTT.

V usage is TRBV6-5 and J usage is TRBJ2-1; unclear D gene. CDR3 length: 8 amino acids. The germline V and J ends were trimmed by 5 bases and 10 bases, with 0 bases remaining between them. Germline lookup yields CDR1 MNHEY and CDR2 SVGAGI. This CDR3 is CASSEQFF. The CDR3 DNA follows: TGTGCCAGCAGTGAGCAGTTCTTC.

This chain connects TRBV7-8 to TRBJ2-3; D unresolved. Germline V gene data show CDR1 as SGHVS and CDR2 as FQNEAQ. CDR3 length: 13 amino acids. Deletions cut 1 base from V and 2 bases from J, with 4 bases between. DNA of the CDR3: TGTGCCAGCAGCTTAGGGATCACAGATACGCAGTATTTT. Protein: CASSLGITDTQYF.

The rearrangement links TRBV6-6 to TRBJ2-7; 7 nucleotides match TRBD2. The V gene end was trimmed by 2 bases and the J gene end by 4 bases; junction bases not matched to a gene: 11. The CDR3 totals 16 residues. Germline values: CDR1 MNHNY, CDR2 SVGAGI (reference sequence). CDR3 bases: TGTGCCAGCAGTTACCTCCGGCTAGCGGTTGATTACGAGCAGTACTTC. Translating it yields CASSYLRLAVDYEQYF.

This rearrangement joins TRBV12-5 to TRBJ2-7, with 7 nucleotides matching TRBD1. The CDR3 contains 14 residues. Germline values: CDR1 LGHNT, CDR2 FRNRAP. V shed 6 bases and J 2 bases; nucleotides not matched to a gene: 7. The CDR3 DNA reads TGTGCTAGTGGAGCCGGGACAGCTACCTACGAGCAGTACTTC. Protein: CASGAGTATYEQYF.

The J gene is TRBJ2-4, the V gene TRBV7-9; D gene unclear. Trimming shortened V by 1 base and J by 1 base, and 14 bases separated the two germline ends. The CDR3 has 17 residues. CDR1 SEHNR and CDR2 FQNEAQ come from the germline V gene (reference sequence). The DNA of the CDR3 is TGTGCCAGCAGCTTAGTCAGCCCGAATAGGGCCAAAAACATTCAGTACTTC. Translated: CASSLVSPNRAKNIQYF.

CDR3 protein: CATGQGIGTEAFF. The CDR3 nucleotides read TGTGCCACCGGACAGGGAATTGGGACTGAAGCTTTCTTT. The rearrangement uses TRBV2 and TRBJ1-1, with TRBD1 matching over 8 bases. Unmatched junction bases numbered 9, after V lost 10 bases and J lost 5 bases. CDR3 size: 13 residues. Germline V gene sequence: CDR1 SNHLY, CDR2 FYNNEI.

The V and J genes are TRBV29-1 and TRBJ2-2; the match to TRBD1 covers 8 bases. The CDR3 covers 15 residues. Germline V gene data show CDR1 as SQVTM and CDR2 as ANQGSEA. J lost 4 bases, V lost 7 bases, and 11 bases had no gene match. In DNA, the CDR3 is TGCAGCGGCCTGGCAGGGGGCATTACCACCGGGGAGCTGTTTTTT. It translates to CSGLAGGITTGELFF.

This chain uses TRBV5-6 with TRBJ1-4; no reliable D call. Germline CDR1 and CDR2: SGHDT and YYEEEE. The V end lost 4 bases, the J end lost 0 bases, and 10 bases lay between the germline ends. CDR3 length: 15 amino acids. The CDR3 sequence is CASSVKQTTNEKLFF. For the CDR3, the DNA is TGTGCCAGCAGCGTGAAGCAGACAACTAATGAAAAACTGTTTTTT.

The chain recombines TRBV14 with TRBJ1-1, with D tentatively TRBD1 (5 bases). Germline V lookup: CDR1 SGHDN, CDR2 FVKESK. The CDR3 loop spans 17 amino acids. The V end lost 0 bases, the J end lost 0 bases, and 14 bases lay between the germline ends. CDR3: CASSQDEWPGLNTEAFF. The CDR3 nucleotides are TGTGCCAGCAGCCAAGATGAGTGGCCAGGGCTGAACACTGAAGCTTTCTTT. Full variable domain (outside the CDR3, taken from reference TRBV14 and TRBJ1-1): EAGVTQFPSHSVIEKGQTVTLRCDPISGHDNLYWYRRVMGKEIKFLLHFVKESKQDESGMPNNRFLAERTGGTYSTLKVQPAELEDSGVYFCASSQDEWPGLNTEAFFGQGTRLTVV.

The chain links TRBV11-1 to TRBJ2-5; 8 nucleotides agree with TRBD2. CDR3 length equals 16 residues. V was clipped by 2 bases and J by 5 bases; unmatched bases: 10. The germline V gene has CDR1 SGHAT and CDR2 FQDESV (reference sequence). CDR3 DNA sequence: TGTGCCAGCAGCTTAACTAGCGGCCAGACCCGGGAGACCCAGTACTTC. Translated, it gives CASSLTSGQTRETQYF.

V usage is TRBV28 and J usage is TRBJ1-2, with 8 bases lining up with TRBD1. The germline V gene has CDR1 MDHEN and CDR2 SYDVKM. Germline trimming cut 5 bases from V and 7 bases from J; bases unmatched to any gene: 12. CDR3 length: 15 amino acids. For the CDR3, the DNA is TGTGCCAGCAGTCTAACACCGGACAGGGTCCCTGGCTACACCTTC. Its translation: CASSLTPDRVPGYTF.

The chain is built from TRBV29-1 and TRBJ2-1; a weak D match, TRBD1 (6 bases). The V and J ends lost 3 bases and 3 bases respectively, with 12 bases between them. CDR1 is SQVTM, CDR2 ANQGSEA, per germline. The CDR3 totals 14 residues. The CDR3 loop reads CSVEPTGGYNEQFF. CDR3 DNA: TGCAGCGTTGAGCCGACAGGCGGCTACAATGAGCAGTTCTTC.

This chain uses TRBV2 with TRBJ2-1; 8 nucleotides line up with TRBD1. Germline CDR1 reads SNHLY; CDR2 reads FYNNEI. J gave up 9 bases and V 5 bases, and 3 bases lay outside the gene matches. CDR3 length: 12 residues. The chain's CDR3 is CASSLDRAEQFF. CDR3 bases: TGTGCCAGCAGTTTGGACAGGGCTGAGCAGTTCTTC.

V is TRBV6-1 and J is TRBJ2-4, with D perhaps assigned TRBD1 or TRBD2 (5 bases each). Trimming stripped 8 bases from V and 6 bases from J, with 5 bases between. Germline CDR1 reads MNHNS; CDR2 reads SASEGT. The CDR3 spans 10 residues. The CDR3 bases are TGTGCCAGCGGGACAAACATTCAGTACTTC. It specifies CASGTNIQYF.

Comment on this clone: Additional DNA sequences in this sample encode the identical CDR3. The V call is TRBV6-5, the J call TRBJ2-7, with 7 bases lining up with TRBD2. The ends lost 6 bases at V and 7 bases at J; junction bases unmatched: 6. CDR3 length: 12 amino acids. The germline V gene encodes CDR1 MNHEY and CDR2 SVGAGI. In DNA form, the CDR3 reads TGTGCCAGCAGCCCCGGGGGGTGGGAGCAGTACTTC. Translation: CASSPGGWEQYF.

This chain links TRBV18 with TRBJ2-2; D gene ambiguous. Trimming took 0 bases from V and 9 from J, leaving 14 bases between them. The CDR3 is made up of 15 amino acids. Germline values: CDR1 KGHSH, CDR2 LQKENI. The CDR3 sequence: CASSPPTDRVRELFF. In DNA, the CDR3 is TGTGCCAGCTCACCACCGACGGATCGTGTCCGGGAGCTGTTTTTT.

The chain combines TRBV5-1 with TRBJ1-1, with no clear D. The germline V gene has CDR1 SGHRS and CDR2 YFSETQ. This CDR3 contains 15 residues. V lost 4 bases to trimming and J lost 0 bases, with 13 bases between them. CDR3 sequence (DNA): TGCGCCAGCAGCCACCTCCGGGATATGAACACTGAAGCTTTCTTT. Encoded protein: CASSHLRDMNTEAFF.